This section outlines one TCR beta chain sequence together with its context. The antigen remains undetermined. V was trimmed by 2 bases and J by 2 bases, leaving 6 bases between them. Per the germline V gene, CDR1 is MDHEN and CDR2 is SYDVKM. The CDR3 is made up of 13 amino acids. ViraFEST used viral peptide pools to expand antigen-specific CD4+ T cells before sequencing. Between days 9 and 11 of culture, CD4+ T cells were separated out. This person's SARS-CoV-2 infection, confirmed by PCR, occurred between March and December 2020. The record originates from a study of vaccination effects on CD4 cells after COVID-19. The data were produced by immunoSEQ multiplex PCR, yet TCRdb's version contains in-frame clones alone and is incomplete. The sample has 20,000 to 25,000 clones; about 81% are singletons.

The chain links TRBV28 to TRBJ1-2, with unresolved D. This specimen was CD4+ T cells from PBMCs cultured with a peptide pool, taken before COVID-19 vaccination. This receptor was taken from a human donor who had a prior SARS-CoV-2 infection. The CDR3 is CASSLQLNYGYTF. As DNA, the CDR3 is TGTGCCAGCAGTTTACAGTTAAACTATGGCTACACCTTC.